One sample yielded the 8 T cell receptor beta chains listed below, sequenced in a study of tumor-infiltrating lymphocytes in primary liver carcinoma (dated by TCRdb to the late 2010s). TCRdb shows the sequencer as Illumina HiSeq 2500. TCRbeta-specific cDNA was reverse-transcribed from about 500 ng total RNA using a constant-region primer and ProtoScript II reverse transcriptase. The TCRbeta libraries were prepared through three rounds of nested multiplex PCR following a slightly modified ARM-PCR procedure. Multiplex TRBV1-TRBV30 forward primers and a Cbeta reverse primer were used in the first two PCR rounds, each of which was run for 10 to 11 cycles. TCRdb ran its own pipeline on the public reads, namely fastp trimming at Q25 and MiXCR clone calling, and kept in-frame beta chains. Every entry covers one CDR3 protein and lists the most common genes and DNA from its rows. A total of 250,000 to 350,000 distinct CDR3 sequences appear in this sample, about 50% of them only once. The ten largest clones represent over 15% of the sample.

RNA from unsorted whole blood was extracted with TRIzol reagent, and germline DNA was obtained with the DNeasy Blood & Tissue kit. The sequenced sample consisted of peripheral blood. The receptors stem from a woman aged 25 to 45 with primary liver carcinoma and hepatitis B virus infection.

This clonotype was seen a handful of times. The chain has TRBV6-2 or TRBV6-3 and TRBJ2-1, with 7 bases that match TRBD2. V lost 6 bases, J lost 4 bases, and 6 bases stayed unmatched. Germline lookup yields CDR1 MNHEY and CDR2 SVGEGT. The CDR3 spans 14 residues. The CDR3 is CASRGTNEYNEQFF. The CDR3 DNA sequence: TGTGCCAGCAGGGGGACTAACGAATACAATGAGCAGTTCTTC.

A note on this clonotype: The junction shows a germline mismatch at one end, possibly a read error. CDR3: CACRLEGRNNEQFF. The CDR3 DNA reads TGTGCCTGCAGGTTAGAAGGCAGGAACAATGAGCAGTTCTTC. The chain recombines TRBV11-3 with TRBJ2-1, with unresolved D. Per germline, CDR1 SGHNT and CDR2 YENEEA. The CDR3 is 14 amino acids.

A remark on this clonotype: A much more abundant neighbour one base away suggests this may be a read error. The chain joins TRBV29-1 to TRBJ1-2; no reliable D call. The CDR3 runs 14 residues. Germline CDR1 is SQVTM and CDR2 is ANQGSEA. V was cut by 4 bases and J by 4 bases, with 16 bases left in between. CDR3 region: CSVGMATYSYGYTF. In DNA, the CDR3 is TGCAGCGTTGGAATGGCTACCTACAGCTATGGCTACACCTTC.

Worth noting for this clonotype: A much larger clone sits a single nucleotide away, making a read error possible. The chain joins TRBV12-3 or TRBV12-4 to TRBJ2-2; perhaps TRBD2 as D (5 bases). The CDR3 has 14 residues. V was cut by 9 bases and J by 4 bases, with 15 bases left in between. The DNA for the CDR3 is TGTGCCAGTTCGGGATCAAGAATCACCGGGGAGCTGTTTTTT. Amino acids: CASSGSRITGELFF.

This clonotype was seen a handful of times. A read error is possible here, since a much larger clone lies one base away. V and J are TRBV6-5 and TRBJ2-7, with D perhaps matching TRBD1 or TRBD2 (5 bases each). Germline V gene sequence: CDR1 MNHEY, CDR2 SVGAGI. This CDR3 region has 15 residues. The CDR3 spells CASSYSGDSWYEHYF. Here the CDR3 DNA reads TGTGCCAGCAGTTACTCGGGAGACAGTTGGTACGAGCACTACTTC.

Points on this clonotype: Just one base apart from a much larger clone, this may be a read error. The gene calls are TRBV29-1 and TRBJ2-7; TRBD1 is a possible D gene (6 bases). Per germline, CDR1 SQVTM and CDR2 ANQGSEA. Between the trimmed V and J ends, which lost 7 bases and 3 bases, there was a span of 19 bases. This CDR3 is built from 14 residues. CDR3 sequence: CSAKVRGQIYEQYF. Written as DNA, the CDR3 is TGCAGCGCTAAGGTGAGGGGACAAATCTACGAGCAGTACTTC.

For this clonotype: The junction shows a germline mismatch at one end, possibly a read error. The CDR3 DNA sequence: TGTGCTAGCAGCTTTGTAGGATCGGGACTAGCGGGAGAGGGCGAGCAGCTCTTC. Translated: CASSFVGSGLAGEGEQLF. This rearrangement joins TRBV11-3 to TRBJ2-1; TRBD2 matches 14 bases. This CDR3 has 18 amino acids. CDR1 SGHNT and CDR2 YENEEA come from the germline V gene.

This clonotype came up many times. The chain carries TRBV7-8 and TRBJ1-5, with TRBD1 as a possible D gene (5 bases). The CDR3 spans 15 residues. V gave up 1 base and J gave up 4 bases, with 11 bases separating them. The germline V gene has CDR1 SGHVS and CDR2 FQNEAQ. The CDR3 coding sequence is TGTGCCAGCAGCTTAGATCGGACACCAAATCAGCCCCAGCATTTT. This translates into CASSLDRTPNQPQHF.